This TCR beta chain was obtained from a study of T cell responses to AZD1222 COVID-19 vaccine. Whole-study results and caveats: Spike-specific TCRs gained breadth and depth after people received two AZD1222 doses.

TCRdb's copy holds only in-frame clones and misses some; the assay was immunoSEQ multiplex PCR. The data hold some 170,000 clones, with 70% to 90% observed a single time. The V gene end was trimmed by 5 bases and the J gene end by 5 bases; junction bases not matched to a gene: 9. The CDR3 loop spans 15 amino acids. Per the germline V gene, CDR1 is MNHEY and CDR2 is SVGEGT. Points on this clone: What it recognizes is unknown.

The starting material was peripheral blood, obtained on day 0 of AZD1222 vaccination. The sequence was obtained from an adult in good health. The chain links TRBV6-2 or TRBV6-3 to TRBJ2-7, with 10 bases identical to TRBD2. The CDR3 coding sequence is TGTGCCAGCAGTGATCCCAGCGGGAGGGCCAACGAGCAGTACTTC. This encodes CASSDPSGRANEQYF.